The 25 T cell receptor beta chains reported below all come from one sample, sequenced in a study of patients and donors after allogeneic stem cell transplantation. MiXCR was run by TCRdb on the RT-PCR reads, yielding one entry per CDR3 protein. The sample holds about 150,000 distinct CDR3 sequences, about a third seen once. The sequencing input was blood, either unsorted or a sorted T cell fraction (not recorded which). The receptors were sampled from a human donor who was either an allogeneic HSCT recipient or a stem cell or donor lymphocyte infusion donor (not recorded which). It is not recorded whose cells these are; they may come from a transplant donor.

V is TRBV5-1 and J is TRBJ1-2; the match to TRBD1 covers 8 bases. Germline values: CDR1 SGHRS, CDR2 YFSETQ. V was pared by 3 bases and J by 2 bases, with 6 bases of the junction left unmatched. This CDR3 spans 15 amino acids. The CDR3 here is CASSYWTGRNYGYTF. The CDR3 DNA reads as TGCGCCAGCAGCTACTGGACAGGGAGGAACTATGGCTACACCTTC.

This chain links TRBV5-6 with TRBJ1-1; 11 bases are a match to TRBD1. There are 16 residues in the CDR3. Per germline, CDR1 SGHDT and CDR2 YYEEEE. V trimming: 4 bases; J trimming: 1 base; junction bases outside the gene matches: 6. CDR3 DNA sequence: TGTGCCAGCAGCCCGTTAGGACAGGGGGCGAACACTGAAGCTTTCTTT. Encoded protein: CASSPLGQGANTEAFF.

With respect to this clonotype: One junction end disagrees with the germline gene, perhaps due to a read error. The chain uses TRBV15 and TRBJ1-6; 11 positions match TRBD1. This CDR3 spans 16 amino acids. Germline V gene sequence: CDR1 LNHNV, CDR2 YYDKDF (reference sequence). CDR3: CATSRGTGGGNSPVHF. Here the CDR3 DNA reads TGTGCCACCAGCAGAGGGACAGGGGGCGGAAATTCACCCGTCCACTTT.

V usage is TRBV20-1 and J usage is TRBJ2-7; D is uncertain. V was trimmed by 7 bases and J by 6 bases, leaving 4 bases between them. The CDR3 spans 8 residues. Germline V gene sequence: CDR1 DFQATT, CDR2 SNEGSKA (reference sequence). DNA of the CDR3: TGCAGTGAAGCCGAGCAGTACTTC. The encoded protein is CSEAEQYF.

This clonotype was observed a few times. The CDR3 spells CASSYSSGRNQPQHF. The CDR3 DNA sequence: TGTGCCAGCAGTTACTCATCAGGTCGGAATCAGCCCCAGCATTTT. The chain has TRBV6-5 and TRBJ1-5; D is undetermined. This CDR3 has 15 amino acids. Germline assignment: CDR1 MNHEY and CDR2 SVGAGI. V was clipped by 0 bases and J by 4 bases, with 10 bases between them.

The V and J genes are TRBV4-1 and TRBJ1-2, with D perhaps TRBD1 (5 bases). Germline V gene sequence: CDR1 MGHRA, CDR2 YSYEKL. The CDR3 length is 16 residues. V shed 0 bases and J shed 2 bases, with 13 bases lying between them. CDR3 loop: CASSQDGGAINYGYTF. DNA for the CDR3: TGCGCCAGCAGCCAAGATGGGGGAGCCATAAACTATGGCTACACCTTC.

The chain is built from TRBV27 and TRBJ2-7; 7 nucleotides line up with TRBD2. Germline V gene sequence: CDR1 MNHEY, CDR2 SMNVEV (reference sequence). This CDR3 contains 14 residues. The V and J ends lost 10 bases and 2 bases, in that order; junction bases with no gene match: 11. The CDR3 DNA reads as TGTGCCACGTCGTTTCGGGGGAGGGCCTACGAGCAGTACTTC. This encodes CATSFRGRAYEQYF.

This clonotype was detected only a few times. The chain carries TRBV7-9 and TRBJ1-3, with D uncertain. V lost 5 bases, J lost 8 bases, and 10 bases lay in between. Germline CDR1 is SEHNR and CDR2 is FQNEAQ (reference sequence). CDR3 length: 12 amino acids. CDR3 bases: TGTGCCAGCAGCCACCGGCGGGACACCATATATTTT. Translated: CASSHRRDTIYF.

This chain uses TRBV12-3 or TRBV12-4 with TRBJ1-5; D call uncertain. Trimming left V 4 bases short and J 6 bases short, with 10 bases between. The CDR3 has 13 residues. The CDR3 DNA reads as TGTGCCAGCAGTTCGGGAGGACGTCAGCCCCAGCATTTT. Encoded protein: CASSSGGRQPQHF.

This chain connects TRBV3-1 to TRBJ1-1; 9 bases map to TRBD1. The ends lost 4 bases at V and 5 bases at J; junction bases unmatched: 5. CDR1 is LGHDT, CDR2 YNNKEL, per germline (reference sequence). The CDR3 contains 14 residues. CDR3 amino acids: CASSRTGERTEAFF. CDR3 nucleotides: TGTGCCAGCAGCCGGACAGGGGAACGGACTGAAGCTTTCTTT.

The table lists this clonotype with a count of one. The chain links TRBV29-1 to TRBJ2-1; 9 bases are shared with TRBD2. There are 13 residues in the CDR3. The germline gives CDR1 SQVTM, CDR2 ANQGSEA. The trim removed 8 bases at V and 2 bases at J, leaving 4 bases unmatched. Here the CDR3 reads CSFRGGAYNEQFF. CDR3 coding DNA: TGCAGCTTTCGCGGGGGGGCCTACAATGAGCAGTTCTTC.

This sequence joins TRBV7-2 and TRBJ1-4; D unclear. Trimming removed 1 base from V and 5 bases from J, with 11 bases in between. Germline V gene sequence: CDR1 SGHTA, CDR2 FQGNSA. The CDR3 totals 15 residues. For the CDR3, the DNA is TGTGCCAGCAGCTTAGGTTACACCACAAATGAAAAACTGTTTTTT. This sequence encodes CASSLGYTTNEKLFF.

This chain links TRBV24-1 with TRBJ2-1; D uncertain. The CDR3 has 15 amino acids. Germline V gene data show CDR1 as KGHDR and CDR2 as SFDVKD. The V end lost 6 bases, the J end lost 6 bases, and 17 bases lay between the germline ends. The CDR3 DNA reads TGTGCCACCAGTCTTCGTGCCGGCGCGGCCAATGAGCAGTTCTTC. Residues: CATSLRAGAANEQFF.

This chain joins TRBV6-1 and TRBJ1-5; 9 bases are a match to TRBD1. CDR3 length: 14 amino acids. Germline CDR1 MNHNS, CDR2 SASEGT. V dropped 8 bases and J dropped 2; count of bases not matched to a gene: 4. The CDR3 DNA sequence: TGTGCCAGCTTCTGGACAGGGGGCAATCAGCCCCAGCATTTT. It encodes CASFWTGGNQPQHF.

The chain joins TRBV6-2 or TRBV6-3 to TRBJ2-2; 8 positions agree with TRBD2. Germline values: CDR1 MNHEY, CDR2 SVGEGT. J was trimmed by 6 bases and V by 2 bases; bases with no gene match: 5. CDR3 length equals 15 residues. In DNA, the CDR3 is TGTGCCAGCAGTTACCCTAAGGGACTAGCCGGGGAGCTGTTTTTT. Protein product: CASSYPKGLAGELFF.

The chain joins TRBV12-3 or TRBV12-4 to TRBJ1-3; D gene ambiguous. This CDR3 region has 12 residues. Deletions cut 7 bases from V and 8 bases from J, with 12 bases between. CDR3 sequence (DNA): TGTGCCAGCACCCCATATAGGGACACCATATATTTT. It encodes CASTPYRDTIYF.

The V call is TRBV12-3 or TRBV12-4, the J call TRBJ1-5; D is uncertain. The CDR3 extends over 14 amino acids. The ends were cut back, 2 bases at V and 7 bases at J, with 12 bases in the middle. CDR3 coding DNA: TGTGCCAGCAGTTTAAAAGGGAAGGAGCAGCCCCAGCATTTT. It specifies CASSLKGKEQPQHF.

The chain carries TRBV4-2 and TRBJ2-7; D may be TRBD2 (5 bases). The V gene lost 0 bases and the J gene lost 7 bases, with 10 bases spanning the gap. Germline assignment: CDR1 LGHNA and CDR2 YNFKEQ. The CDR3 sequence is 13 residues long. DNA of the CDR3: TGTGCCAGCAGCCAAGAATTGCCGGGAGAGCAGTACTTC. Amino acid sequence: CASSQELPGEQYF.

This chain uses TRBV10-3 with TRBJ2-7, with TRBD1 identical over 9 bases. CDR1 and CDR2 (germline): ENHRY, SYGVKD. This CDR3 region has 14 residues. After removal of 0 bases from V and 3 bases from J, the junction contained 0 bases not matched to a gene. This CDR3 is CAISESDRGYEQYV. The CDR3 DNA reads TGTGCCATCAGTGAGTCGGACAGGGGCTACGAGCAGTACGTC.

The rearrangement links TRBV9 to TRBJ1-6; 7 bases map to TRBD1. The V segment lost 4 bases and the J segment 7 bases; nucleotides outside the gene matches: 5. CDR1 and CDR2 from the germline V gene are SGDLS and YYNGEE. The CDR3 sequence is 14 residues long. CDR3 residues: CASSPGQINSPLHF. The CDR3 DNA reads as TGTGCCAGCAGCCCGGGACAGATCAATTCACCCCTCCACTTT.

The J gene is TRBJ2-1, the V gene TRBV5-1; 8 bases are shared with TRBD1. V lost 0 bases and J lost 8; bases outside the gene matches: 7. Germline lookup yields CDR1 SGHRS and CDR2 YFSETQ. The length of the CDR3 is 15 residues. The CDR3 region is CASSLEQGASDEQFF. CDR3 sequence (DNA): TGCGCCAGCAGCTTGGAGCAGGGGGCTAGTGATGAGCAGTTCTTC.

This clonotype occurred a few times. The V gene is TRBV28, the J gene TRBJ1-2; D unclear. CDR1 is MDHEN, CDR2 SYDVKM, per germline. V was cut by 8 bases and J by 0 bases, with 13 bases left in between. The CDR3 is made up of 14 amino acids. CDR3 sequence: CASALLVPNYGYTF. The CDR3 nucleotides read TGTGCCAGCGCCCTTTTGGTACCTAACTATGGCTACACCTTC.

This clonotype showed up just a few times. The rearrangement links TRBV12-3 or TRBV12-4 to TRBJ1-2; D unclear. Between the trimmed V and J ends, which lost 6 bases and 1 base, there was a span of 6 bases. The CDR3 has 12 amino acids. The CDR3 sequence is CASSPDNYGYTF. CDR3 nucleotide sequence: TGTGCCAGCAGCCCAGATAACTATGGCTACACCTTC.

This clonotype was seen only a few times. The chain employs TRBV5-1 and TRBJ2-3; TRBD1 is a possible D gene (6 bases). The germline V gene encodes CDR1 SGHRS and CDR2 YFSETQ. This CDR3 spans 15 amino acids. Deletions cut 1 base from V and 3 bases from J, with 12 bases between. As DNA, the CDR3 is TGCGCCAGCAGCTTGTTCCAGGGGTTGACAGATACGCAGTATTTT. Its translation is CASSLFQGLTDTQYF.

The CDR3 DNA is TGTGCCAGCTCACCATGGAACAGTTCACCCCTCCACTTT. Translated, it gives CASSPWNSSPLHF. V is TRBV18 and J is TRBJ1-6; D gene unclear. Between the trimmed V and J ends, which lost 2 bases and 9 bases, there was a span of 8 bases. CDR1 and CDR2 (germline): KGHSH, LQKENI. This CDR3 is built from 13 residues.